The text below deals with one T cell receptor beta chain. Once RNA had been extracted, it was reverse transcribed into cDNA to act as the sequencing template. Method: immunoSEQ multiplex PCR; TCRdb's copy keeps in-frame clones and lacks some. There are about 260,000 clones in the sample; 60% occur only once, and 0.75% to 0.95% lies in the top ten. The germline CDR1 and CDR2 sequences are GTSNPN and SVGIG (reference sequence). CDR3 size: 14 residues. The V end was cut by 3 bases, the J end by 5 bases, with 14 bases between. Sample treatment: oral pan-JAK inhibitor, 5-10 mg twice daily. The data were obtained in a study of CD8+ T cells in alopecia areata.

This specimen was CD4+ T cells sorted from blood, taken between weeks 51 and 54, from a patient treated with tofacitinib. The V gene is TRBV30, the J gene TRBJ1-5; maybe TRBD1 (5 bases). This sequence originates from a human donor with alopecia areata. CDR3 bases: TGTGCCTGGAGGGGCCGGGACCCTTATCAGCCCCAGCATTTT. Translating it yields CAWRGRDPYQPQHF.